This TCR beta chain is drawn from a study of tumor-infiltrating lymphocytes in primary liver carcinoma. The overall study: Patients had primary liver carcinoma treated by surgical resection.

This CDR3 contains 13 residues. Germline values: CDR1 SGHNT, CDR2 YENEEA. The input was 450 to 500 ng total RNA; TCR beta cDNA was made from it with a constant-region primer. Modified slightly, ARM-PCR produced TCR beta libraries over three nested multiplex PCR rounds. A C-beta reverse primer and TRBV1-TRBV30 forward primers served in each of the first two PCR rounds, at approximately 10 cycles apiece. MiXCR was run by TCRdb on the multiplex PCR reads, yielding one entry per CDR3 protein. The profile shows about 330,000 distinct CDR3 sequences, less than 70% of them singletons. The study extracted blood RNA from unsorted whole blood and also extracted germline DNA. Of note for this clonotype: The junction departs from the called germline gene at one end, perhaps through a read error.

This receptor was taken from a man aged 35 to 55 with primary liver carcinoma and hepatitis B virus infection. The sample taken for sequencing was peripheral blood. The chain is built from TRBV11-3 and TRBJ2-2, with D hard to call. The CDR3 sequence: CASSSNPTWDLFF. CDR3 in DNA: TGTGCCAGCAGCTCGAATCCGACCTGGGATCTGTTTTTT.